These 24 T cell receptor beta chains were all obtained from the same sample, sequenced in a study of T cell repertoires in cytomegalovirus infection. TCRdb redid the calling of the reads with MiXCR, one entry per CDR3 protein. The sample gives 200,000 or so distinct CDR3 sequences, 25% to 30% of which show up once; roughly 32% is in the top ten. The sequencing input was PBMCs. Every receptor here comes from a human donor in good health (CMV status not recorded). Some clones in this sample may be carry-over from other donors' samples.

This clonotype was observed a few times. The CDR3 protein is CASSYGLAGQETQYF. The CDR3 nucleotides read TGTGCCAGCAGCTACGGACTAGCGGGACAAGAGACCCAGTACTTC. This chain joins TRBV7-9 and TRBJ2-5; 12 positions agree with TRBD2. This CDR3 is 15 amino acids long. V was clipped by 4 bases and J by 2 bases; unmatched bases: 2. CDR1 SEHNR and CDR2 FQNEAQ come from the germline V gene (reference sequence). Full variable domain (outside the CDR3, taken from reference TRBV7-9 and TRBJ2-5): DTGVSQNPRHKITKRGQNVTFRCDPISEHNRLYWYRQTLGQGPEFLTYFQNEAQLEKSRLLSDRFSAERPKGSFSTLEIQRTEQGDSAMYLCASSYGLAGQETQYFGPGTRLLVL.

The V gene is TRBV28, the J gene TRBJ1-1; D not resolved. In germline, CDR1 is MDHEN, CDR2 SYDVKM. V lost 5 bases and J lost 0, with 13 bases in between. CDR3 length equals 15 residues. This chain's CDR3 is CASSPLEGLNTEAFF. The CDR3 coding sequence is TGTGCCAGCAGTCCCTTGGAGGGTTTGAACACTGAAGCTTTCTTT.

This clonotype was detected many times. The genes are TRBV7-2 and TRBJ2-1, with D possibly called TRBD1 or TRBD2 (5 bases each). CDR1 SGHTA and CDR2 FQGNSA come from the germline V gene. Deletions cut 2 bases from V and 4 bases from J, with 12 bases between. CDR3 length equals 15 residues. The chain's CDR3 is CASSLQGEGYNEQFF. CDR3 in DNA: TGTGCCAGCAGCTTACAGGGAGAAGGGTACAATGAGCAGTTCTTC.

In its sample, this clonotype was seen many times. The CDR3 sequence: CASSLRVGGAFF. As DNA, the CDR3 is TGTGCCAGCAGCCTCAGGGTCGGGGGAGCTTTCTTT. This chain uses TRBV7-8 with TRBJ1-1; D might be TRBD1 (5 bases). The CDR3 loop spans 12 amino acids. V was pared by 5 bases and J by 10 bases, with 14 bases between. CDR1 is SGHVS, CDR2 FQNEAQ, per germline.

The rearrangement joins TRBV7-2 to TRBJ2-7; D ambiguous. Germline lookup yields CDR1 SGHTA and CDR2 FQGNSA. CDR3 size: 14 residues. Trimming removed 4 bases at V and 2 bases at J, with 12 bases between. This chain's CDR3 is CASSSRHPPYEQYF. CDR3 in DNA: TGTGCCAGCAGCTCTCGACATCCCCCCTACGAGCAGTACTTC.

This chain joins TRBV19 and TRBJ1-2; 8 nucleotides match TRBD1. The CDR3 length is 13 residues. Germline V CDR1 and CDR2: LNHDA, SQIVND (reference sequence). J was trimmed by 7 bases and V by 7 bases; bases with no gene match: 8. The CDR3 nucleotides are TGTGCCAGTACCGAGACAGGGGCCGGTGGCTACACCTTC. Protein sequence: CASTETGAGGYTF.

V and J are TRBV6-6 and TRBJ1-1, with unresolved D. The length of the CDR3 is 16 residues. Germline loops: CDR1 MNHNY, CDR2 SVGAGI (reference sequence). V was clipped by 2 bases and J by 0 bases, with 13 bases between them. CDR3 region: CASSYDGIPLNTEAFF. CDR3 coding DNA: TGTGCCAGCAGTTACGATGGGATCCCGCTGAACACTGAAGCTTTCTTT.

This chain uses TRBV2 with TRBJ2-6; D unclear. V shed 7 bases and J shed 0 bases, with 4 bases lying between them. The length of the CDR3 is 13 residues. Germline V gene sequence: CDR1 SNHLY, CDR2 FYNNEI. The CDR3 sequence: CASTISGANVLTF. In nucleotides, the CDR3 is TGTGCCAGCACGATCTCTGGGGCCAACGTCCTGACTTTC. The full variable domain, rest sourced from reference TRBV2 and TRBJ2-6, is EPEVTQTPSHQVTQMGQEVILRCVPISNHLYFYWYRQILGQKVEFLVSFYNNEISEKSEIFDDQFSVERPDGSNFTLKIRSTKLEDSAMYFCASTISGANVLTFGAGSRLTVL.

This clonotype appeared many times. This sequence joins TRBV7-2 and TRBJ2-3, with 8 nucleotides matching TRBD2. The CDR3 totals 15 residues. With 5 bases clipped from V and 5 bases from J, the junction kept 9 bases outside the gene matches. Germline CDR1 and CDR2: SGHTA and FQGNSA. CDR3 sequence: CASSKDGTRQDTQYF. In nucleotides, the CDR3 is TGTGCCAGCAGCAAAGATGGGACTAGACAAGATACGCAGTATTTT.

This clonotype appeared a few times. The gene calls are TRBV28 and TRBJ1-4; D might be TRBD1 (6 bases). CDR1 is MDHEN, CDR2 SYDVKM, per germline. Trimming pared 8 bases from V and 2 bases from J, leaving 15 bases between. The CDR3 length is 15 residues. The CDR3, as DNA: TGTGCCAGCCAACCTGGGGGGGCGACTAATGAAAAACTGTTTTTT. Encoded protein: CASQPGGATNEKLFF.

V is TRBV6-2 or TRBV6-3 and J is TRBJ2-3, with D unclear. The germline gives CDR1 MNHEY, CDR2 SVGEGT. The CDR3 loop spans 14 amino acids. Trimming pared 6 bases from V and 3 bases from J, leaving 13 bases between. The CDR3 DNA reads as TGTGCCAGCAGCGACCACAGTGGGACAGATACGCAGTATTTT. Its translation is CASSDHSGTDTQYF.

This clonotype has only one observation. The rearrangement links TRBV10-3 to TRBJ2-5, with 14 bases identical to TRBD2. The germline V gene encodes CDR1 ENHRY and CDR2 SYGVKD. Trimming at V came to 11 bases and at J to 5 bases, leaving 7 bases not matched to a gene. The CDR3 spans 14 residues. The chain's CDR3 is CAAGTSGGEETQYF. For the CDR3, the DNA is TGTGCCGCCGGGACTAGCGGGGGAGAGGAGACCCAGTACTTC.

This chain uses TRBV7-2 with TRBJ2-5, with TRBD2 identical over 13 bases. CDR3 length: 16 amino acids. J was trimmed by 4 bases and V by 4 bases; bases with no gene match: 6. Germline-derived CDR1 and CDR2 are SGHTA and FQGNSA. The CDR3 nucleotides are TGTGCCAGCAGCTCCATGCGGACTAGCGGGGGAGAGACCCAGTACTTC. Its translation: CASSSMRTSGGETQYF.

The V call is TRBV6-4, the J call TRBJ1-5; D possibly corresponds to TRBD1 (5 bases). The CDR3 is 15 residues long. V dropped 6 bases and J dropped 6 bases, with 18 bases sitting between them. Germline lookup yields CDR1 MRHNA and CDR2 SNTAGT. This chain's CDR3 is CASSLSQGTGQPQHF. Here the CDR3 DNA reads TGTGCCAGCAGCCTCAGCCAGGGAACGGGTCAGCCCCAGCATTTT.

This sequence joins TRBV5-4 and TRBJ2-7; TRBD1 agrees at 10 bases. The CDR3 is 13 residues long. Germline CDR1 is SGHNT and CDR2 is YYREEE (reference sequence). After removal of 3 bases from V and 6 bases from J, the junction contained 3 bases not matched to a gene. In DNA, the CDR3 is TGTGCCAGCAGCTGGGACAGGGGAGGCGAGCAGTACTTC. It codes for CASSWDRGGEQYF.

This clonotype was detected a few times. The rearrangement joins TRBV6-5 to TRBJ1-6; tentatively, D is TRBD1 (5 bases). Germline V lookup: CDR1 MNHEY, CDR2 SVGAGI. Trimming removed 1 base at V and 9 bases at J, with 22 bases between. This CDR3 region has 18 residues. CDR3 nucleotides: TGTGCCAGCAGTTACTACCAGGGACGCGCCGGGGGTGGTTCACCCCTCCACTTT. As protein: CASSYYQGRAGGGSPLHF.

There are a few counts of this clonotype. This chain connects TRBV20-1 to TRBJ1-1; 10 bases are shared with TRBD1. The germline gives CDR1 DFQATT, CDR2 SNEGSKA (reference sequence). V was clipped by 6 bases and J by 11 bases; unmatched bases: 9. This CDR3 is built from 12 residues. The CDR3 spells CSAVETGGNAFF. DNA of the CDR3: TGCAGTGCCGTCGAGACAGGGGGCAACGCTTTCTTT.

This clonotype has at least ten counts. This chain joins TRBV7-2 and TRBJ1-6; 10 bases align to TRBD1. Looked up from germline, CDR1 is SGHTA and CDR2 is FQGNSA. With 6 bases clipped from V and 8 bases from J, the junction kept 7 bases outside the gene matches. The CDR3 extends over 15 amino acids. The CDR3 sequence is CASRGTGERDSPLHF. CDR3 coding DNA: TGTGCCAGCAGGGGGACAGGGGAACGGGATTCACCCCTCCACTTT.

V gene TRBV11-2 combines with J gene TRBJ2-1, with 10 bases aligning to TRBD1. The CDR3 sequence is 15 residues long. V lost 4 bases to trimming and J lost 6 bases; unmatched junction nucleotides: 6. Germline CDR1 and CDR2: SGHAT and FQNNGV. CDR3 sequence: CASSSGTGALNEQFF. In nucleotides, the CDR3 is TGTGCCAGCAGCTCCGGGACAGGGGCTCTCAATGAGCAGTTCTTC.

As to this clonotype: One junction end disagrees with the germline gene, perhaps due to a read error. V usage is TRBV7-6 and J usage is TRBJ2-2; perhaps TRBD2 as D (6 bases). The CDR3 is 14 amino acids. CDR1 SGHVS and CDR2 FNYEAQ come from the germline V gene. The CDR3 sequence is CALREEISTGDLFF. The CDR3 DNA sequence: TGTGCCCTCAGGGAGGAGATTTCCACCGGGGATCTGTTTTTT.

The chain recombines TRBV12-3 or TRBV12-4 with TRBJ2-1, with a tentative D call TRBD2 (5 bases). The CDR3 is 18 amino acids. V was cut by 3 bases and J by 6 bases, with 24 bases left in between. CDR3 amino acids: CASSFTHPPGFLVNEQFF. CDR3 DNA sequence: TGTGCCAGCAGTTTTACCCACCCTCCGGGGTTCCTCGTCAATGAGCAGTTCTTC.

The J gene is TRBJ2-2, the V gene TRBV27, with D perhaps matching TRBD1 (6 bases). Germline loops: CDR1 MNHEY, CDR2 SMNVEV (reference sequence). V was trimmed by 4 bases and J by 0 bases, leaving 12 bases between them. The CDR3 runs to 16 residues. The CDR3 region is CASSSAGTSNTGELFF. In DNA, the CDR3 is TGTGCCAGCAGTTCGGCAGGGACATCGAACACCGGGGAGCTGTTTTTT.

This clonotype was seen only a few times. The rearrangement joins TRBV7-2 to TRBJ1-2; TRBD1 is a possible D gene (6 bases). The CDR3 runs 13 residues. Germline V lookup: CDR1 SGHTA, CDR2 FQGNSA. Trimming cost V 5 bases and J 0 bases, with 7 bases left between them. The CDR3 is CASSQGSNYGYTF. In nucleotides, the CDR3 is TGTGCCAGCAGCCAGGGGTCTAACTATGGCTACACCTTC.

This clonotype occurred many times. The V and J genes are TRBV7-8 and TRBJ1-1; D is uncertain. Per germline, CDR1 SGHVS and CDR2 FQNEAQ. CDR3 length equals 15 residues. V was pared by 1 base and J by 0 bases, with 9 bases between. CDR3 DNA: TGTGCCAGCAGCTTAGATGCACCGTTGAACACTGAAGCTTTCTTT. Protein sequence: CASSLDAPLNTEAFF. Full variable domain (rest looked up from reference TRBV7-8 and TRBJ1-1): GAGVSQSPRYKVAKRGQDVALRCDPISGHVSLFWYQQALGQGPEFLTYFQNEAQLDKSGLPSDRFFAERPEGSVSTLKIQRTQQEDSAVYLCASSLDAPLNTEAFFGQGTRLTVV.